This TCR beta chain is from a study of beta chain features in type 1 diabetes. About this clone itself: Within the sample, other DNA sequences also encode this same CDR3.

CDR1 SNHLY and CDR2 FYNNEI come from the germline V gene. V was clipped by 4 bases and J by 4 bases, with 7 bases between them. The CDR3 loop spans 12 amino acids. Reverse transcribing all isolated RNA meant expressed TCRB transcripts were sequenced. Sequenced by immunoSEQ multiplex PCR; TCRdb stores in-frame clones only, minus some. Of about 470,000 clones listed, about 29% were seen once; the top ten hold 0.05% to 0.07%. The chain employs TRBV2 and TRBJ2-5; no reliable D call. This receptor was taken from a man younger than 35 in good health. Sequenced sample: naive CD4+ T cells from blood. CDR3 in DNA: TGTGCCAGCAGTGTTAGGCGAGAGACCCAGTACTTC. It is translated as CASSVRRETQYF. Based on the CDR3 plus reference TRBV2 and TRBJ2-5, the full variable domain is EPEVTQTPSHQVTQMGQEVILRCVPISNHLYFYWYRQILGQKVEFLVSFYNNEISEKSEIFDDQFSVERPDGSNFTLKIRSTKLEDSAMYFCASSVRRETQYFGPGTRLLVL.